The source of this TCR beta chain is a study of T cells after yellow fever vaccination. The study, taken as a whole, reports: Booster samples showed a return of most primary-vaccination clones (under 98% CD4, around 88% CD8).

Regarding this clonotype: The antigen is undetermined.

This CDR3 is built from 14 residues. The V and J ends lost 6 bases and 11 bases respectively, with 22 bases between them. Germline loops: CDR1 MNHEY, CDR2 SMNVEV (reference sequence). Template-switching 5'RACE yielded the TCR cDNA; a universal primer site and UMIs were added in the process. In TCRdb, the 5' RACE reads were re-called with MiXCR into one record per CDR3 protein. Of approximately 300,000 distinct CDR3 sequences in the sample, approximately 12% were seen once. The TCR originated in a man between 18 and 35 years old who received the YFV17D yellow fever vaccine. The specimen comprised CD4+ T cells sorted from PBMCs, sampled 45 days after the yellow fever booster vaccination. V gene TRBV27 combines with J gene TRBJ1-1; no firm D call. CDR3 region: CASRSYGVRGSAFF. The CDR3 region has the DNA TGTGCCAGCAGAAGTTACGGGGTGCGGGGTTCGGCTTTCTTT.